Listed here are 32 T cell receptor beta chains from one sample, sequenced in a study of cytomegalovirus exposure and HLA in healthy donors. PCR involved 60 Vbeta and 13 Jbeta primers. Profiled with immunoSEQ multiplex PCR; TCRdb holds only in-frame clones, not every one. This repertoire shows roughly 300,000 clones, about nine tenths found once; its top ten account for roughly 4%. The sample consisted of PBMCs. The receptor source for this set is a man aged 35 to 55 in good health and CMV-seropositive.

V usage is TRBV2 and J usage is TRBJ2-1; 10 bases are a match to TRBD2. The CDR3 is 15 residues long. The ends lost 2 bases at V and 3 bases at J; junction bases unmatched: 1. In germline, CDR1 is SNHLY, CDR2 FYNNEI. The CDR3 is CASSETSGVYNEQFF. The CDR3 DNA follows: TGTGCCAGCAGTGAAACTAGCGGGGTCTACAATGAGCAGTTCTTC.

Concerning this clone: A junction boundary mismatches the germline segment, possibly from a read error. This sample also contains other DNA sequences that code for the same CDR3. This chain uses TRBV27 with TRBJ1-1, with no clear D. Germline V gene sequence: CDR1 MNHEY, CDR2 SMNVEV (reference sequence). The CDR3 covers 15 residues. CDR3 residues: CASSLSGILNTEAFF. The CDR3 region has the DNA TGCGCCAGCAGTTTATCTGGCATTTTGAACACTGAAGCTTTCTTT.

This chain links TRBV28 with TRBJ1-1; the match to TRBD1 covers 8 bases. The CDR3 runs 12 residues. Germline loops: CDR1 MDHEN, CDR2 SYDVKM. V lost 7 bases, J lost 5 bases, and 3 bases stayed unmatched. The CDR3 region is CASNRGRTEAFF. CDR3 nucleotide sequence: TGTGCCAGCAACAGGGGGAGGACTGAAGCTTTCTTT.

The chain links TRBV7-3 to TRBJ2-1; TRBD2 aligns across 7 bases. Germline CDR1 is SGHTA and CDR2 is FQGTGA. The CDR3 has 14 amino acids. J was trimmed by 7 bases and V by 6 bases; bases with no gene match: 9. CDR3 residues: CASRLFGGSNEQFF. The DNA for the CDR3 is TGTGCCAGCAGGCTATTTGGCGGGAGTAATGAGCAGTTCTTC.

This chain uses TRBV7-2 with TRBJ2-1, with 8 bases fitting TRBD2. Germline V CDR1 and CDR2: SGHTA, FQGNSA. Germline trimming cut 5 bases from V and 3 bases from J; bases unmatched to any gene: 15. The CDR3 has 18 amino acids. The CDR3 sequence is CASSPRRLAGENYNEQFF. DNA of the CDR3: TGTGCCAGCAGCCCCAGGCGGCTAGCGGGCGAGAACTACAATGAGCAGTTCTTC.

This chain links TRBV19 with TRBJ1-3, with TRBD1 as a possible D gene (5 bases). The ends were cut back, 6 bases at V and 4 bases at J, with 16 bases in the middle. The CDR3 has 15 residues. Germline CDR1 reads LNHDA; CDR2 reads SQIVND (reference sequence). The CDR3 protein is CASSPVGGAGNTIYF. CDR3 bases: TGTGCCAGTAGCCCCGTGGGGGGAGCAGGAAACACCATATATTTT.

Details on this clone: A far larger clone is one base from this, pointing to a likely read error. The genes are TRBV5-1 and TRBJ2-2; 8 bases map to TRBD2. CDR3 length: 16 amino acids. CDR1 is SGHRS, CDR2 YFSETQ, per germline. V dropped 1 base and J dropped 6; count of bases not matched to a gene: 8. The chain's CDR3 is CASSLTRGAYAGELFF. The CDR3 nucleotides read TGCGCCAGCAGCTTGACGCGGGGGGCTTACGCCGGGGAGCTGTTTTTT.

This chain links TRBV21-1 with TRBJ1-5; the D call TRBD1 from the table was never checked on the DNA. TRBV21-1 is termed a pseudogene. The length of the CDR3 is 18 residues. This chain's CDR3 is CASPIKDRVGGSNQPQHF. DNA of the CDR3: TGTGCCAGCCCGATAAAGGACAGGGTAGGAGGTAGCAATCAGCCCCAGCATTTT.

The chain uses TRBV18 and TRBJ2-7; TRBD2 agrees at 10 bases. CDR1 is KGHSH, CDR2 LQKENI, per germline. The J segment lost 3 bases and the V segment lost 3 bases, leaving 11 bases of the junction unmatched. This CDR3 is 17 amino acids long. The CDR3 DNA follows: TGTGCCAGCTCACCCGGCCTAGCGGGAGAGCCATTCTACGAGCAGTACTTC. It yields the protein CASSPGLAGEPFYEQYF.

The rearrangement links TRBV7-2 to TRBJ2-7, with a weak D call TRBD2 (6 bases). The germline CDR1 and CDR2 sequences are SGHTA and FQGNSA. The V end lost 5 bases, the J end lost 0 bases, and 14 bases lay between the germline ends. The CDR3 consists of 15 residues. DNA for the CDR3: TGTGCCAGCAGCCTGGGACTTCAGAGCTCCTACGAGCAGTACTTC. Its translation is CASSLGLQSSYEQYF.

This chain links TRBV25-1 with TRBJ2-7; weak D call: TRBD1 (5 bases). The CDR3 spans 14 residues. CDR1 is MGHDK, CDR2 SYGVNS, per germline. V was trimmed by 2 bases and J by 5 bases, leaving 13 bases between them. CDR3 region: CASSEPKPRDEQYF. CDR3 DNA sequence: TGTGCCAGCAGTGAACCGAAACCCAGGGACGAGCAGTACTTC.

The rearrangement uses TRBV5-5 and TRBJ1-2; 8 bases fit TRBD1. Germline-derived CDR1 and CDR2 are SGHKS and YYEKEE (reference sequence). V dropped 4 bases and J dropped 5; count of bases not matched to a gene: 7. CDR3 length equals 14 residues. CDR3 DNA sequence: TGTGCCAGCAGCCCCGGGACAGGTTCTTATGGCTACACCTTC. Its protein product is CASSPGTGSYGYTF. Filled out from reference TRBV5-5 and TRBJ1-2, the complete variable domain reads DAGVTQSPTHLIKTRGQQVTLRCSPISGHKSVSWYQQVLGQGPQFIFQYYEKEERGRGNFPDRFSARQFPNYSSELNVNALLLGDSALYLCASSPGTGSYGYTFGSGTRLTVV.

The chain is built from TRBV9 and TRBJ2-7; possibly TRBD2 for D (7 bases). Deletions cut 2 bases from V and 7 bases from J, with 16 bases between. Germline V gene sequence: CDR1 SGDLS, CDR2 YYNGEE. This CDR3 has 14 residues. The CDR3, as DNA: TGTGCCAGCAGCGTGGGCAGGGGAGGGTGGGAGCAGTACTTC. Its protein is CASSVGRGGWEQYF.

The V call is TRBV9, the J call TRBJ2-7; D is possibly TRBD2 (6 bases). Trimming stripped 0 bases from V and 5 bases from J, with 21 bases between. The CDR3 loop spans 17 amino acids. Germline V lookup: CDR1 SGDLS, CDR2 YYNGEE. Here the CDR3 DNA reads TGTGCCAGCAGCGTAGGTACTCCGGGACTCTCTTTCCACGAGCAGTACTTC. Translating it yields CASSVGTPGLSFHEQYF.

V gene TRBV14 combines with J gene TRBJ2-6, with a tentative D call TRBD2 (5 bases). V shed 4 bases and J shed 0 bases, with 10 bases lying between them. Germline CDR1 SGHDN, CDR2 FVKESK. The CDR3 sequence is 16 residues long. For the CDR3, the DNA is TGTGCCAGCAGCCTGGGCGGGTACTCTGGGGCCAACGTCCTGACTTTC. It yields the protein CASSLGGYSGANVLTF.

CDR3 nucleotides: TGTGCCAGCAGCCCGACAGGGGGCTTTAGAGAGACCCAGTACTTC. It encodes CASSPTGGFRETQYF. The gene calls are TRBV11-2 and TRBJ2-5; 10 nucleotides agree with TRBD1. Looked up from germline, CDR1 is SGHAT and CDR2 is FQNNGV. The CDR3 runs 15 residues. The ends lost 5 bases at V and 4 bases at J; junction bases unmatched: 7. The variable domain in full, with the rest retrieved from reference TRBV11-2 and TRBJ2-5, is EAGVAQSPRYKIIEKRQSVAFWCNPISGHATLYWYQQILGQGPKLLIQFQNNGVVDDSQLPKDRFSAERLKGVDSTLKIQPAKLEDSAVYLCASSPTGGFRETQYFGPGTRLLVL.

CDR3 in DNA: TGTGCCAGCAGTTCTGGAGGTATAGCTAACTATGGCTACACCTTC. Translated, it gives CASSSGGIANYGYTF. V and J are TRBV28 and TRBJ1-2; D unclear. Germline-derived CDR1 and CDR2 are MDHEN and SYDVKM. This CDR3 is 15 amino acids long. Trimming removed 4 bases from V and 0 bases from J, with 12 bases in between.

This CDR3 is CAISESDSYPSTDTQYF. The CDR3 DNA reads TGTGCCATCAGTGAGTCGGACAGCTATCCTAGCACAGATACGCAGTATTTT. The V gene is TRBV10-3, the J gene TRBJ2-3; the D gene is possibly TRBD1 (6 bases). The V end lost 0 bases, the J end lost 0 bases, and 13 bases lay between the germline ends. Germline lookup yields CDR1 ENHRY and CDR2 SYGVKD. CDR3 length: 17 residues.

The chain couples TRBV28 to TRBJ2-3; 8 nucleotides agree with TRBD1. Trimming at V came to 7 bases and at J to 2 bases, leaving 11 bases not matched to a gene. Germline V gene data show CDR1 as MDHEN and CDR2 as SYDVKM. The CDR3 is made up of 16 amino acids. The CDR3 loop reads CASTDRGRFHTDTQYF. The CDR3 coding sequence is TGTGCCAGCACAGACAGGGGTCGATTTCACACAGATACGCAGTATTTT.

This chain connects TRBV27 to TRBJ2-5; the match to TRBD2 covers 14 bases. Germline CDR1 and CDR2: MNHEY and SMNVEV (reference sequence). The CDR3 covers 14 residues. The V and J ends lost 6 bases and 4 bases, in that order; junction bases with no gene match: 1. CDR3 DNA: TGTGCCAGCAGGGGACTAGCGGGAGCAGAGACCCAGTACTTC. Encoded protein: CASRGLAGAETQYF.

The chain couples TRBV18 to TRBJ2-5, with D hard to call. Germline V gene lookup returns CDR1 KGHSH and CDR2 LQKENI. The CDR3 covers 11 residues. V was clipped by 5 bases and J by 7 bases, with 8 bases between them. The DNA for the CDR3 is TGTGCCAGCTCAGAACCGGGGACCCAGTACTTC. This codes for CASSEPGTQYF.

The rearrangement links TRBV4-1 to TRBJ2-7, with D hard to call. The CDR3 has 13 residues. V shed 1 base and J shed 4 bases, with 8 bases lying between them. Germline V gene data show CDR1 as MGHRA and CDR2 as YSYEKL. CDR3: CASSQGAIYEQYF. In nucleotides, the CDR3 is TGCGCCAGCAGCCAAGGGGCGATTTACGAGCAGTACTTC.

V is TRBV29-1 and J is TRBJ2-3, with D possibly matching TRBD1 (6 bases). Trimming removed 6 bases from V and 0 bases from J, with 13 bases in between. The CDR3 covers 14 residues. Germline V gives CDR1 SQVTM, CDR2 ANQGSEA. The CDR3 DNA reads TGCAGCGTCGCCGGGACAATAAGCACAGATACGCAGTATTTT. It yields the protein CSVAGTISTDTQYF.

V usage is TRBV11-2 and J usage is TRBJ2-5; the match to TRBD2 covers 7 bases. V lost 1 base and J lost 2; bases outside the gene matches: 4. Per the germline V gene, CDR1 is SGHAT and CDR2 is FQNNGV. This CDR3 has 15 amino acids. CDR3 residues: CASSLGVGGQETQYF. In nucleotides, the CDR3 is TGTGCCAGCAGCTTAGGCGTCGGGGGGCAAGAGACCCAGTACTTC.

This chain connects TRBV9 to TRBJ1-3; 11 bases are shared with TRBD1. The CDR3 is 16 residues long. V lost 4 bases, J lost 3 bases, and 6 bases stayed unmatched. Germline V gene sequence: CDR1 SGDLS, CDR2 YYNGEE. The CDR3: CASSTGTGGFGNTIYF. Written as DNA, the CDR3 is TGTGCCAGCAGCACCGGGACAGGGGGTTTTGGAAACACCATATATTTT.

This clone has a handful of counts. The rearrangement links TRBV6-5 to TRBJ1-1; perhaps TRBD1 as D (6 bases). The V end lost 8 bases, the J end lost 4 bases, and 14 bases lay between the germline ends. CDR3 length: 13 amino acids. Germline assignment: CDR1 MNHEY and CDR2 SVGAGI. CDR3 in amino acids: CASAHRVGTEAFF. The CDR3 coding sequence is TGTGCCAGCGCCCACAGGGTTGGCACTGAAGCTTTCTTT.

The rearrangement uses TRBV4-2 and TRBJ2-3, with TRBD2 matching over 12 bases. Per the germline V gene, CDR1 is LGHNA and CDR2 is YNFKEQ. The CDR3 consists of 16 residues. Losses at the gene ends were 8 bases for V and 4 bases for J; bases not matched to a gene: 10. CDR3 residues: CASSTRLAGAPDTQYF. In nucleotides, the CDR3 is TGTGCCAGCTCTACCCGACTAGCGGGAGCCCCAGATACGCAGTATTTT.

This chain connects TRBV29-1 to TRBJ2-3; D is unclear. Germline CDR1 and CDR2: SQVTM and ANQGSEA. The CDR3 length is 11 residues. V was shortened by 5 bases and J by 2 bases, with 5 bases between the two germline ends. The DNA of the CDR3 is TGCAGCGTTTCCCTCACAGATACGCAGTATTTT. Its translation is CSVSLTDTQYF.

CDR3 protein: CASIGDFHTDTQYF. The CDR3 bases are TGCGCCAGCATCGGGGACTTCCACACAGATACGCAGTATTTT. V usage is TRBV5-1 and J usage is TRBJ2-3, with a weak D call TRBD2 (6 bases). This CDR3 region has 14 residues. CDR1 and CDR2 from the germline V gene are SGHRS and YFSETQ. V was trimmed by 6 bases and J by 2 bases, leaving 13 bases between them.

The gene calls are TRBV18 and TRBJ2-2; no definite D call. Trimming removed 0 bases from V and 1 base from J, with 6 bases in between. The CDR3 spans 15 residues. Germline V lookup: CDR1 KGHSH, CDR2 LQKENI. In DNA form, the CDR3 reads TGTGCCAGCTCACCACCGTCAGGGAACACCGGGGAGCTGTTTTTT. Protein product: CASSPPSGNTGELFF. Supplemented by reference TRBV18 and TRBJ2-2, the full variable domain reads NAGVMQNPRHLVRRRGQEARLRCSPMKGHSHVYWYRQLPEEGLKFMVYLQKENIIDESGMPKERFSAEFPKEGPSILRIQQVVRGDSAAYFCASSPPSGNTGELFFGEGSRLTVL.

For the CDR3, the DNA is TGCGCCAGCAGCTGGACTAGCGGGACCGCCATCGCAGATACGCAGTATTTT. It specifies CASSWTSGTAIADTQYF. This chain links TRBV5-1 with TRBJ2-3; TRBD2 aligns across 12 bases. The V and J ends lost 3 bases and 4 bases, in that order; junction bases with no gene match: 9. CDR1 SGHRS and CDR2 YFSETQ come from the germline V gene. CDR3 size: 17 residues.

The rearrangement uses TRBV10-3 and TRBJ1-5; D gene unclear. The CDR3 is 11 amino acids. CDR1 and CDR2 (germline): ENHRY, SYGVKD. Trimming cost V 10 bases and J 5 bases, with 9 bases left between them. CDR3 in DNA: TGTGCCACGAGGGTTTATCAGCCCCAGCATTTT. It specifies CATRVYQPQHF.